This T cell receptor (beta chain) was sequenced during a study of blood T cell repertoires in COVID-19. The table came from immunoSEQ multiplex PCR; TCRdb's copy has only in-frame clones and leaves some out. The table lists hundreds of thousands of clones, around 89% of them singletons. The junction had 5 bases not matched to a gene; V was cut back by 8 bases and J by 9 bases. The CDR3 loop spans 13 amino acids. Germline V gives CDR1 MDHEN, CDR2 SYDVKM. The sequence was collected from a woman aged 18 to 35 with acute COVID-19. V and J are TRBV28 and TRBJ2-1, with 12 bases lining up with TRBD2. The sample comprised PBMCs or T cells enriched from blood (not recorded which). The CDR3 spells CASGLAGTGEQFF. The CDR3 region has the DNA TGTGCCAGCGGACTAGCGGGGACGGGTGAGCAGTTCTTC.